What follows are 29 T cell receptor beta chains derived from one specimen sequenced in a study of shared clonotypes between healthy human individuals. TCRdb keeps only in-frame clones here, not all; method: immunoSEQ multiplex PCR. The sample records about 2.4 million clones, more than 90% being singletons. The sample consisted of naive CD4+ T cells sorted from blood. Subset reported: CD45RA+ positively selected. Receptors originate from a man younger than 35 in good health.

The V and J genes are TRBV11-2 and TRBJ1-3; D is perhaps TRBD1 (6 bases). Trimming removed 1 base from V and 4 bases from J, with 17 bases in between. The CDR3 length is 17 residues. Per germline, CDR1 SGHAT and CDR2 FQNNGV. The CDR3, as DNA: TGTGCCAGCAGCTTAGGCTTAACAGGGCTAAGCGGAAACACCATATATTTT. Translating it yields CASSLGLTGLSGNTIYF. Full variable domain (missing parts from reference TRBV11-2 and TRBJ1-3): EAGVAQSPRYKIIEKRQSVAFWCNPISGHATLYWYQQILGQGPKLLIQFQNNGVVDDSQLPKDRFSAERLKGVDSTLKIQPAKLEDSAVYLCASSLGLTGLSGNTIYFGEGSWLTVV.

CDR3: CASSLAKTGQETQYF. The CDR3 coding sequence is TGTGCCAGCAGCTTAGCGAAGACAGGACAAGAGACCCAGTACTTC. The chain combines TRBV7-9 with TRBJ2-5, with a possible D match to TRBD1 (6 bases). This CDR3 has 15 residues. Germline V gene lookup returns CDR1 SEHNR and CDR2 FQNEAQ (reference sequence). The V end was cut by 0 bases, the J end by 2 bases, with 10 bases between.

The J gene is TRBJ1-1, the V gene TRBV6-1; 7 bases line up with TRBD1. The CDR3 has 14 residues. CDR1 and CDR2 from the germline V gene are MNHNS and SASEGT. Unmatched junction bases numbered 11, after V lost 8 bases and J lost 5 bases. The chain's CDR3 is CASGRSLTGTEAFF. The CDR3 coding sequence is TGTGCCAGCGGGAGATCGCTGACAGGGACTGAAGCTTTCTTT.

The genes are TRBV5-8 and TRBJ1-5; 7 bases align to TRBD1. J lost 4 bases, V lost 4 bases, and 14 bases had no gene match. Germline V gene sequence: CDR1 SGHTS, CDR2 YDEGEE. The CDR3 loop spans 17 amino acids. CDR3 in amino acids: CASSPRTGFIINQPQHF. The CDR3 region has the DNA TGTGCCAGCAGCCCACGGACAGGCTTCATAATAAATCAGCCCCAGCATTTT.

This clone was counted a few times. The J gene is TRBJ1-2, the V gene TRBV5-1, with D maybe TRBD1 (6 bases). Trimming pared 3 bases from V and 10 bases from J, leaving 13 bases between. Germline values: CDR1 SGHRS, CDR2 YFSETQ. The CDR3 covers 12 residues. The CDR3 spells CASSSRQGFYTF. CDR3 nucleotides: TGCGCCAGCAGCTCGCGTCAGGGGTTCTACACCTTC. Full variable domain (outside the CDR3, taken from reference TRBV5-1 and TRBJ1-2): KAGVTQTPRYLIKTRGQQVTLSCSPISGHRSVSWYQQTPGQGLQFLFEYFSETQRNKGNFPGRFSGRQFSNSRSEMNVSTLELGDSALYLCASSSRQGFYTFGSGTRLTVV.

The V call is TRBV28, the J call TRBJ2-5; TRBD2 matches at 10 bases. V lost 5 bases to trimming and J lost 5 bases; unmatched junction nucleotides: 2. Germline-derived CDR1 and CDR2 are MDHEN and SYDVKM. The CDR3 is made up of 13 amino acids. The CDR3 loop reads CASSNSGGETQYF. CDR3 coding DNA: TGTGCCAGCAGTAATAGCGGGGGGGAGACCCAGTACTTC.

The gene calls are TRBV2 and TRBJ1-6, with D possibly TRBD1 on 5 matching bases. Trimming cost V 4 bases and J 10 bases, with 14 bases left between them. The CDR3 has 14 residues. Per the germline V gene, CDR1 is SNHLY and CDR2 is FYNNEI. The CDR3 region is CASSARDRPSPLHF. CDR3 nucleotide sequence: TGTGCCAGCAGTGCCCGGGACCGACCCTCACCCCTCCACTTT. Using reference TRBV2 and TRBJ1-6 for the parts outside the CDR3, the full variable domain is EPEVTQTPSHQVTQMGQEVILRCVPISNHLYFYWYRQILGQKVEFLVSFYNNEISEKSEIFDDQFSVERPDGSNFTLKIRSTKLEDSAMYFCASSARDRPSPLHFGNGTRLTVT.

J is TRBJ2-7 and V is TRBV2; TRBD1 aligns across 7 bases. Trimming took 9 bases from V and 6 from J; bases not matched to a gene: 14. The CDR3 spans 14 residues. In germline, CDR1 is SNHLY, CDR2 FYNNEI. The chain's CDR3 is CASRLDGQAIEQYF. The CDR3 DNA follows: TGTGCCAGTCGGCTTGATGGACAGGCGATCGAGCAGTACTTC.

The chain joins TRBV7-8 to TRBJ1-1; tentatively, D is TRBD1 (5 bases). The CDR3 spans 15 residues. Trimming took 7 bases from V and 0 from J, leaving 15 bases between them. Germline CDR1 SGHVS, CDR2 FQNEAQ. The CDR3 here is CASTPVVGVNTEAFF. The DNA of the CDR3 is TGTGCCAGCACCCCCGTTGTAGGGGTGAACACTGAAGCTTTCTTT.

V is TRBV7-2 and J is TRBJ2-5; TRBD1 aligns across 9 bases. The length of the CDR3 is 14 residues. The germline CDR1 and CDR2 sequences are SGHTA and FQGNSA. Germline trimming cut 5 bases from V and 3 bases from J; bases unmatched to any gene: 4. DNA for the CDR3: TGTGCCAGCAGCGCGGACAGGGGAAAAGAGACCCAGTACTTC. Translating gives CASSADRGKETQYF.

The CDR3, as DNA: TGTGCCAGCAGTACCCCGACAGGCGCACCGTTCTTC. Translating it yields CASSTPTGAPFF. The chain couples TRBV27 to TRBJ2-1; maybe TRBD1 (6 bases). Germline-derived CDR1 and CDR2 are MNHEY and SMNVEV (reference sequence). There are 12 residues in the CDR3. V gave up 5 bases and J gave up 15 bases, with 17 bases separating them.

The CDR3: CASSLVVRLGTETQYF. The CDR3 DNA follows: TGTGCCAGCAGCTTAGTGGTCAGGCTGGGGACGGAGACCCAGTACTTC. V gene TRBV7-2 combines with J gene TRBJ2-5; the D call may be TRBD1 or TRBD2 (5 bases each). Germline CDR1 SGHTA, CDR2 FQGNSA. Trimming pared 1 base from V and 5 bases from J, leaving 17 bases between. This CDR3 is built from 16 residues. Looking up the rest from reference TRBV7-2 and TRBJ2-5 gives the full variable domain: GAGVSQSPSNKVTEKGKDVELRCDPISGHTALYWYRQSLGQGLEFLIYFQGNSAPDKSGLPSDRFSAERTGGSVSTLTIQRTQQEDSAVYLCASSLVVRLGTETQYFGPGTRLLVL.

The gene calls are TRBV19 and TRBJ2-7; D perhaps matches TRBD2 (5 bases). V was cut by 3 bases and J by 2 bases, with 11 bases left in between. The CDR3 is made up of 14 amino acids. CDR1 and CDR2 (germline): LNHDA, SQIVND (reference sequence). CDR3 coding DNA: TGTGCCAGTAGTATTGTGGGAGACGCCTACGAGCAGTACTTC. Translation gives CASSIVGDAYEQYF.

V gene TRBV6-1 combines with J gene TRBJ1-5; D gene ambiguous. Germline V gene lookup returns CDR1 MNHNS and CDR2 SASEGT. The CDR3 is made up of 14 amino acids. V gave up 5 bases and J gave up 0 bases, with 8 bases separating them. The CDR3 DNA follows: TGTGCCAGCAGTAGGGAATTTAGCAATCAGCCCCAGCATTTT. This translates into CASSREFSNQPQHF.

The rearrangement joins TRBV6-5 to TRBJ1-6; 7 positions match TRBD1. The germline gives CDR1 MNHEY, CDR2 SVGAGI. V lost 5 bases to trimming and J lost 7 bases; unmatched junction nucleotides: 5. The CDR3 totals 14 residues. CDR3 DNA sequence: TGTGCCAGCAGTCAAACAGGGGAAAATTCACCCCTCCACTTT. This sequence encodes CASSQTGENSPLHF.

This clone came up once. The chain carries TRBV28 and TRBJ1-6; tentatively, D is TRBD1 (5 bases). The CDR3 has 14 residues. V was shortened by 8 bases and J by 7 bases, with 15 bases between the two germline ends. Germline V gene data show CDR1 as MDHEN and CDR2 as SYDVKM. The CDR3 is CASWPRVGNSPLHF. The CDR3 bases are TGTGCCAGCTGGCCCAGGGTGGGGAATTCACCCCTCCACTTT. Complete variable domain (other parts from reference TRBV28 and TRBJ1-6): DVKVTQSSRYLVKRTGEKVFLECVQDMDHENMFWYRQDPGLGLRLIYFSYDVKMKEKGDIPEGYSVSREKKERFSLILESASTNQTSMYLCASWPRVGNSPLHFGNGTRLTVT.

The rearrangement joins TRBV5-1 to TRBJ2-5, with 7 bases aligning to TRBD2. This CDR3 has 17 amino acids. Trimming at V came to 3 bases and at J to 5 bases, leaving 16 bases not matched to a gene. CDR1 and CDR2 (germline): SGHRS, YFSETQ. CDR3 sequence reads: CASSSTGGSGIGETQYF. CDR3 DNA sequence: TGCGCCAGCAGCTCAACTGGCGGGAGTGGTATAGGGGAGACCCAGTACTTC.

The chain recombines TRBV9 with TRBJ2-5, with D maybe TRBD2 (6 bases). Trimming took 3 bases from V and 7 from J, leaving 10 bases between them. Looked up from germline, CDR1 is SGDLS and CDR2 is YYNGEE. This CDR3 has 12 residues. The CDR3 sequence is CASSGGDGTQYF. CDR3 in DNA: TGTGCCAGCAGCGGGGGGGACGGGACCCAGTACTTC.

The DNA of the CDR3 is TGTGCCAGTAGGACAGCTTCGGTTCCCGAGCAGTACTTC. Translated: CASRTASVPEQYF. The chain combines TRBV7-8 with TRBJ2-7, with D perhaps TRBD1 (6 bases). Germline lookup yields CDR1 SGHVS and CDR2 FQNEAQ. This CDR3 has 13 residues. V lost 9 bases, J lost 6 bases, and 18 bases lay in between. Based on the CDR3 plus reference TRBV7-8 and TRBJ2-7, the full variable domain is GAGVSQSPRYKVAKRGQDVALRCDPISGHVSLFWYQQALGQGPEFLTYFQNEAQLDKSGLPSDRFFAERPEGSVSTLKIQRTQQEDSAVYLCASRTASVPEQYFGPGTRLTVT.

The chain is built from TRBV5-5 and TRBJ1-4; D not certain. The CDR3 extends over 15 amino acids. Germline V gene lookup returns CDR1 SGHKS and CDR2 YYEKEE (reference sequence). Trimming took 0 bases from V and 4 from J, leaving 10 bases between them. CDR3 coding DNA: TGTGCCAGCAGCTTGGGAGCCGGCCTTAATGAAAAACTGTTTTTT. As protein: CASSLGAGLNEKLFF.

The chain recombines TRBV10-2 with TRBJ1-1; D is perhaps TRBD1 (5 bases). The CDR3 covers 14 residues. The V and J ends lost 3 bases and 4 bases respectively, with 12 bases between them. Germline V lookup: CDR1 WSHSY, CDR2 SAAADI. The CDR3: CASSDGRVSTEAFF. The CDR3 nucleotides read TGCGCCAGCAGTGATGGCAGGGTAAGCACTGAAGCTTTCTTT.

The chain is built from TRBV27 and TRBJ2-2, with 11 bases matching TRBD1. Looked up from germline, CDR1 is MNHEY and CDR2 is SMNVEV (reference sequence). There are 14 residues in the CDR3. After removal of 8 bases from V and 4 bases from J, the junction contained 3 bases not matched to a gene. CDR3 in DNA: TGTGCCAGCGGACAGGGGGCAGGCACCGGGGAGCTGTTTTTT. It translates to CASGQGAGTGELFF.

V and J are TRBV19 and TRBJ2-1; 8 bases are shared with TRBD1. In germline, CDR1 is LNHDA, CDR2 SQIVND (reference sequence). The V gene end was trimmed by 5 bases and the J gene end by 6 bases; junction bases not matched to a gene: 15. The CDR3 has 17 residues. CDR3 loop: CASSVLQGAPFVNEQFF. Here the CDR3 DNA reads TGTGCCAGTAGTGTCCTCCAGGGGGCGCCGTTCGTCAATGAGCAGTTCTTC.

The V and J genes are TRBV30 and TRBJ1-5, with a weak D call TRBD1 (6 bases). Germline CDR1 reads GTSNPN; CDR2 reads SVGIG (reference sequence). Trimming left V 4 bases short and J 2 bases short, with 18 bases between. There are 16 residues in the CDR3. The CDR3 nucleotides are TGTGCCTGGACCCTTAGCGGCAGGGGAGGCAATCAGCCCCAGCATTTT. Its protein is CAWTLSGRGGNQPQHF.

The J gene is TRBJ1-6, the V gene TRBV6-5, with no clear D. Germline V gene lookup returns CDR1 MNHEY and CDR2 SVGAGI. This CDR3 is 13 amino acids long. V dropped 6 bases and J dropped 5 bases, with 8 bases sitting between them. Here the CDR3 reads CASRPRNNSPLHF. The CDR3 nucleotides are TGTGCCAGCAGGCCCCGAAATAATTCACCCCTCCACTTT.

This chain links TRBV30 with TRBJ1-5; 8 positions match TRBD1. The germline V gene encodes CDR1 GTSNPN and CDR2 SVGIG (reference sequence). V was pared by 8 bases and J by 2 bases, with 8 bases of the junction left unmatched. This CDR3 is built from 14 residues. The CDR3 sequence: CALQGAGGNQPQHF. The CDR3 DNA is TGTGCCCTGCAGGGGGCGGGAGGCAATCAGCCCCAGCATTTT.

The chain employs TRBV5-8 and TRBJ1-2, with a possible D match to TRBD1 (5 bases). The germline V and J ends were trimmed by 3 bases and 4 bases, with 13 bases remaining between them. The CDR3 length is 14 residues. The germline V gene encodes CDR1 SGHTS and CDR2 YDEGEE. The DNA for the CDR3 is TGTGCCAGCAGCTCCTTTCCGGGGGGCTATGGCTACACCTTC. Protein sequence: CASSSFPGGYGYTF.

About this clone itself: The same CDR3 is also encoded by other DNA sequences in this sample. The rearrangement joins TRBV7-2 to TRBJ2-7, with D tentatively TRBD2 (6 bases). V shed 1 base and J shed 0 bases, with 10 bases lying between them. The CDR3 runs 15 residues. The germline gives CDR1 SGHTA, CDR2 FQGNSA. The CDR3 DNA sequence: TGTGCCAGCAGCTTAGGGTCCGGGAGCTCCTACGAGCAGTACTTC. Protein: CASSLGSGSSYEQYF.

With regard to this clone: At one end, the junction sequence differs from germline, possibly due to a read error. This rearrangement joins TRBV7-7 to TRBJ2-7; 9 positions match TRBD1. This CDR3 is 15 amino acids long. Germline assignment: CDR1 SSHAT and CDR2 FNYEAQ (reference sequence). CDR3 amino acids: CASSSGTGPTYEQYF. CDR3 in DNA: TGTGCTAGCAGCTCGGGGACAGGGCCCACCTACGAGCAGTACTTC. The full variable domain, with the rest looked up from reference TRBV7-7 and TRBJ2-7, is GAGVSQSPRYKVTKRGQDVTLRCDPISSHATLYWYQQALGQGPEFLTYFNYEAQPDKSGLPSDRFSAERPEGSISTLTIQRTEQRDSAMYRCASSSGTGPTYEQYFGPGTRLTVT.